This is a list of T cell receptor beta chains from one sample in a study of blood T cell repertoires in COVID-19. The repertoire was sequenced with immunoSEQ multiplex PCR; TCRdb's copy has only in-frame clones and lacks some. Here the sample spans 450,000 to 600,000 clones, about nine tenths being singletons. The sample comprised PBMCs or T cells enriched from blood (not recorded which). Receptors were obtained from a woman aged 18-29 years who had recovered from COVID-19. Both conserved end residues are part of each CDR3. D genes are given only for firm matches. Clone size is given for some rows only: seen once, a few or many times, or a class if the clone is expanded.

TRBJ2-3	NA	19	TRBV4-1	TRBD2	TGCGCCAGCAGCCAAGATGTATTCAGGGCTAGCGGGGGGGCGGATACGCAGTATTTT	CASSQDVFRASGGADTQYF
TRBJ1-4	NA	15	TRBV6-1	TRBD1	TGTGCCAGCAGTGACGGCGGGACAGGGGAGGAAAAACTGTTTTTT	CASSDGGTGEEKLFF
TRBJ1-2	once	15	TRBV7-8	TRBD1	TGTGCCAGCAGCTCCGGCGCCGGACAGGGGTATGGCTACACCTTC	CASSSGAGQGYGYTF
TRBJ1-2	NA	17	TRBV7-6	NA	TGTGCCAGCAGCTTCACTACCTCGGGGGTGGGAATCTATGGCTACACCTTC	CASSFTTSGVGIYGYTF
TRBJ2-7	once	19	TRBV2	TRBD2	TGTGCCAGCACCCCGAACCCTCTACTAGCGGGGGCCGTAGCCTACGAGCAGTACTTC	CASTPNPLLAGAVAYEQYF
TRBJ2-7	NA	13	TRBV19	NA	TGTGCCAGTAGTCGCATCACAGGGAGCGAGCAGTACTTC	CASSRITGSEQYF
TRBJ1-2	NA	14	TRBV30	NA	TGTGCCTGGCAGACACCAGGACAGAGCTATGGCTACACCTTC	CAWQTPGQSYGYTF
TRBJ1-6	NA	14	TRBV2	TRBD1	TGTGCCAGCAGGGTCGGGACAGAAAATTCACCCCTCCACTTT	CASRVGTENSPLHF
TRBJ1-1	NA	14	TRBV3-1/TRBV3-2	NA	TGTGCCAGCGTACGGGCGGGACGGGGCACTGAAGCTTTCTTT	CASVRAGRGTEAFF
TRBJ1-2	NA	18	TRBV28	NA	TGTGCCAGCAGTCCCCCGGGGGGGCTCCGAAGATTTAACTATGGCTACACCTTC	CASSPPGGLRRFNYGYTF
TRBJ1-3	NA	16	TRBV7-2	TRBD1	TGTGCCAGCAGCCCTACGGGACAGGGAAACGGAAACACCATATATTTT	CASSPTGQGNGNTIYF
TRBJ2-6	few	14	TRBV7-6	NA	TGTGCCAGCAGCTCCAGCTCTGGGGCCAACGTCCTGACTTTC	CASSSSSGANVLTF
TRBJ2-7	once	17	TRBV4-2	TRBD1	TGTGCCAGCAGCCGAACTACACAGGGGGCCGGGGGTGTCGAGCAGTACTTC	CASSRTTQGAGGVEQYF
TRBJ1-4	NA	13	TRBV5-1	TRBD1	TGCGCCAGTGCAGACAGGGTGGGAGAAAAACTGTTTTTT	CASADRVGEKLFF
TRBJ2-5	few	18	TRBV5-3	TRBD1	TGTGCCAGATCTAACCGGGACAGCACTATCCCTGTGGGGGAGACCCAGTACTTC	CARSNRDSTIPVGETQYF
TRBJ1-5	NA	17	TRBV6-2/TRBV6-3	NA	TGTGCCAGCAGCTTAGGTGGGAGCCGGGAAACCTATCAGCCCCAGCATTTT	CASSLGGSRETYQPQHF
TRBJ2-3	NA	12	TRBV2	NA	TGTGCCAGCAGGACAGGCACAGATACGCAGTATTTT	CASRTGTDTQYF
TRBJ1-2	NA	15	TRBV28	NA	TGTGCCAGCAGTTCCCCCGGGACACATAACTATGGCTACACCTTC	CASSSPGTHNYGYTF
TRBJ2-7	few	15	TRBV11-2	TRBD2	TGTGCCAGCAGCTTAGAAGGGCGGGGGGCCTACGAGCAGTACTTC	CASSLEGRGAYEQYF
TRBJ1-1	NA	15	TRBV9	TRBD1	TGTGCCAGCAGCGTAGGGACAGGGCAGGAGACTGAAGCTTTCTTT	CASSVGTGQETEAFF
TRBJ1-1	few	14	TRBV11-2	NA	TGTGCCAGCAGCTTAGATCGGGAAGAGACTGAAGCTTTCTTT	CASSLDREETEAFF
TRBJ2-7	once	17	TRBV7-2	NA	TGTGCCAGCAGCTTTCCCTACCCACAGGGGAGGTCCTACGAGCAGTACTTC	CASSFPYPQGRSYEQYF
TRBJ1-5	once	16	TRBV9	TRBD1	TGTGCCAGCAGCTCTGGACAGGGCGATAGCAATCAGCCCCAGCATTTT	CASSSGQGDSNQPQHF
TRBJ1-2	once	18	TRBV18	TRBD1	TGTGCCAGCTCACCCCTAATGGTGACAGGGAGAGAGGGCTATGGCTACACCTTC	CASSPLMVTGREGYGYTF
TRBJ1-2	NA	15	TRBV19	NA	TGTGCCAGTAGTATAATGGGGGCTTTGGCCTATGGCTACACCTTC	CASSIMGALAYGYTF
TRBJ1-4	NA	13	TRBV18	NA	TGTGCCAGCGGACGGGGGGGCGATGAAAAACTGTTTTTT	CASGRGGDEKLFF
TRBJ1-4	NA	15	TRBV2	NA	TGTGCCAGCAGTCCCGAACAGGGAACTAATGAAAAACTGTTTTTT	CASSPEQGTNEKLFF
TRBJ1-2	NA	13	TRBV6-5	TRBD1	TGTGCCAGCAGTCTGGACAGGTACTATGGCTACACCTTC	CASSLDRYYGYTF
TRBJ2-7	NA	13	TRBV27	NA	TGTGCCAGCAGTTTATTGAGCTCCAACGAGCAGTACTTC	CASSLLSSNEQYF
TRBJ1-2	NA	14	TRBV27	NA	TGTGCCAGCAGTTCCCAGGTGGGGGGGTACGGCTACACCTTC	CASSSQVGGYGYTF
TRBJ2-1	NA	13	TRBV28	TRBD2	TGTGCCAGCAGTTCCGGGGGGGTAGATGAGCAGTTCTTC	CASSSGGVDEQFF
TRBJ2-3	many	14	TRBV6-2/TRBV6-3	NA	TGTGCCAGCAGTTCCTGGGACATCACAGATACGCAGTATTTT	CASSSWDITDTQYF
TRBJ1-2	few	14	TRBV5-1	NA	TGCGCCAGCAGCTCATTAACAGGGACGTATGGCTACACCTTC	CASSSLTGTYGYTF